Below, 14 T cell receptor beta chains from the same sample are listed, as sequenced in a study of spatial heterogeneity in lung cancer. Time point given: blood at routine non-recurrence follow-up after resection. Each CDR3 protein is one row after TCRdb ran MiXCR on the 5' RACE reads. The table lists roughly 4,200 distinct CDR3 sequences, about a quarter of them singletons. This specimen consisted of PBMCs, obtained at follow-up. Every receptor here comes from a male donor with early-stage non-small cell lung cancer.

The CDR3 coding sequence is TGTGCCATCAGTAACTTGGGGACAGGAGAAGAGACCCAGTACTTC. Amino acids: CAISNLGTGEETQYF. The gene calls are TRBV10-3 and TRBJ2-5, with 8 bases fitting TRBD1. The trim removed 5 bases at V and 3 bases at J, leaving 8 bases unmatched. Germline V CDR1 and CDR2: ENHRY, SYGVKD. The CDR3 loop spans 15 amino acids.

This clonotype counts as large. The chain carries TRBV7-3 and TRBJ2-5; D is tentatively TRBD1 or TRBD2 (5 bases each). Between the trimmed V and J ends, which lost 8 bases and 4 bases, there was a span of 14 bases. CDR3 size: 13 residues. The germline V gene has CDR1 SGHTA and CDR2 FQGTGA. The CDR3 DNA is TGTGCCAGCCAAGAAGTGAGGGGAGAGACCCAGTACTTC. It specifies CASQEVRGETQYF.

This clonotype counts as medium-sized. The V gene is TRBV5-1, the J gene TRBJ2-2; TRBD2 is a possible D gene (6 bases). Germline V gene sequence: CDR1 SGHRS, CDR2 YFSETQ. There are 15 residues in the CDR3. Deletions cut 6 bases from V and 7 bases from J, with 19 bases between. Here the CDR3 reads CASTVAGNGNGELFF. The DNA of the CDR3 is TGCGCCAGCACCGTTGCGGGGAACGGCAACGGGGAGCTGTTTTTT. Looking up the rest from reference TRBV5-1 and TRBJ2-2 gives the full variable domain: KAGVTQTPRYLIKTRGQQVTLSCSPISGHRSVSWYQQTPGQGLQFLFEYFSETQRNKGNFPGRFSGRQFSNSRSEMNVSTLELGDSALYLCASTVAGNGNGELFFGEGSRLTVL.

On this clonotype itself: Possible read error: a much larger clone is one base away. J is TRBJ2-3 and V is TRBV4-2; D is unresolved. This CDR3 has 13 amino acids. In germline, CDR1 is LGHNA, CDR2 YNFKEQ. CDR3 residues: CVSSQDQTDTQYF. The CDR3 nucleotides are TGTGTCAGCAGCCAAGATCAAACAGATACGCAGTATTTT.

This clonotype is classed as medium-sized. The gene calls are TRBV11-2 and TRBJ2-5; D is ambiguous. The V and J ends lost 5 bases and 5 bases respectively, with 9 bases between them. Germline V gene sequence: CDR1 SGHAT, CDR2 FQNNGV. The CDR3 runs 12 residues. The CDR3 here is CASSQESETQYF. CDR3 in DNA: TGTGCCAGCAGCCAGGAGTCGGAGACCCAGTACTTC.

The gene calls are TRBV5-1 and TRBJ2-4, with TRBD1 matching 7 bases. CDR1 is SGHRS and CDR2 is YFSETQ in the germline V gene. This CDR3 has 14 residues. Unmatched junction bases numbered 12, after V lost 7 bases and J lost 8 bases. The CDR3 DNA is TGCGCCAGCGGCCCGGAACAGGGGTCTGACATTCAGTACTTC. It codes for CASGPEQGSDIQYF.

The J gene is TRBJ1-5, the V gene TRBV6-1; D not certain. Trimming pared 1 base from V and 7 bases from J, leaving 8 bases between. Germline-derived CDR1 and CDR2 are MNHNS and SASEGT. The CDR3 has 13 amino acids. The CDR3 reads CASSEDGGQPQHF. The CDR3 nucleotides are TGTGCCAGCAGTGAAGATGGTGGGCAGCCCCAGCATTTT.

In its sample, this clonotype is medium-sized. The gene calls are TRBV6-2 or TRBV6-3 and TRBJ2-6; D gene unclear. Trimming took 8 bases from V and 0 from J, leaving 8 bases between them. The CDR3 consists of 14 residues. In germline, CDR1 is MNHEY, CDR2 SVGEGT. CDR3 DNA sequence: TGTGCCAGCCTTTCAAGCTCTGGGGCCAACGTCCTGACTTTC. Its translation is CASLSSSGANVLTF.

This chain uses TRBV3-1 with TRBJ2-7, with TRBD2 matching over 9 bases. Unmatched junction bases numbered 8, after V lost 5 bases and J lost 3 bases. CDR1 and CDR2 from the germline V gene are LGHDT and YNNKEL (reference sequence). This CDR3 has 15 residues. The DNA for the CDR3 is TGTGCCAGCAGCGAACGACTAGCGGTGAACTACGAGCAGTACTTC. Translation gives CASSERLAVNYEQYF.

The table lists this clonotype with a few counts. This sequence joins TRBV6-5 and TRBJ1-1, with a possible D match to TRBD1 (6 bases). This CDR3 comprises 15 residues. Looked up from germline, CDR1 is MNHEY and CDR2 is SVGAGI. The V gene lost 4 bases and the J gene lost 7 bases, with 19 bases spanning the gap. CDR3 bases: TGTGCCAGCAGTTTCCTTCAGGGGCGTCGAGGTGAAGCTTTCTTT. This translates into CASSFLQGRRGEAFF.

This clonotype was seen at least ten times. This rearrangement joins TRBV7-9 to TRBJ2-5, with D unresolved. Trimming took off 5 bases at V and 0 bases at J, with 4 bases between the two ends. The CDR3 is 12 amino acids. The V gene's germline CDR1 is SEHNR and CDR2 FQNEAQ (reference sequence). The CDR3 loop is CASSQNQETQYF. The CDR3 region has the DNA TGTGCCAGCAGCCAGAACCAAGAGACCCAGTACTTC.

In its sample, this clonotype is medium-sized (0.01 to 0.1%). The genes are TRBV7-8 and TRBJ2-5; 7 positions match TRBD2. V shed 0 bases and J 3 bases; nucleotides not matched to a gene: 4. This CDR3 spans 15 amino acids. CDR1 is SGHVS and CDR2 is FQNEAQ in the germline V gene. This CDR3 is CASSLALAGEETQYF. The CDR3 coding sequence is TGTGCCAGCAGCTTAGCTTTGGCGGGAGAAGAGACCCAGTACTTC.

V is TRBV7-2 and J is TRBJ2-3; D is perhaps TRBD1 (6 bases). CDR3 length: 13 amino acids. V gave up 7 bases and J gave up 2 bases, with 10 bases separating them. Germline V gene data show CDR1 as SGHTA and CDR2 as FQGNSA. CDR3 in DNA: TGTGCCAGCATGGGACATAACACAGATACGCAGTATTTT. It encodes CASMGHNTDTQYF. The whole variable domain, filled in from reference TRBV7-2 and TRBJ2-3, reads GAGVSQSPSNKVTEKGKDVELRCDPISGHTALYWYRQSLGQGLEFLIYFQGNSAPDKSGLPSDRFSAERTGGSVSTLTIQRTQQEDSAVYLCASMGHNTDTQYFGPGTRLTVL.

In DNA, the CDR3 is TGTGCCAGCAGCCCTATGGACGGTACAGATACGCAGTATTTT. Amino acid sequence: CASSPMDGTDTQYF. The rearrangement links TRBV7-8 to TRBJ2-3; D remains ambiguous. CDR3 length equals 14 residues. Germline V CDR1 and CDR2: SGHVS, FQNEAQ. V lost 5 bases and J 3 bases, leaving 12 bases between the germline ends.